This T cell receptor beta chain stems from a study of technical replicates of blood from four donors. Produced via immunoSEQ multiplex PCR; TCRdb's table is partial and in-frame only. The data contain around 80,000 clones, 95% to 98% of them singletons. What was sequenced was T cells isolated from PBMCs. The TCR originated in a human donor in good health.

Written as DNA, the CDR3 is TGTGCCAGCAGTTTATTCGGCGGGAGGGCAGATACGCAGTATTTT. It is translated as CASSLFGGRADTQYF. The gene calls are TRBV27 and TRBJ2-3, with 9 bases identical to TRBD2. The V segment lost 1 base and the J segment 4 bases; nucleotides outside the gene matches: 3. The CDR3 contains 15 residues. Germline V CDR1 and CDR2: MNHEY, SMNVEV (reference sequence).